The next 13 T cell receptor beta chains were all read from a single sample in a study of blood T cell repertoires in COVID-19. Generated by immunoSEQ multiplex PCR, the TCRdb table keeps only in-frame clones and is missing some. The repertoire consists of about 180,000 clones, with 75% to 90% occurring once and the leading ten covering 6.5% to 8.5%. Sequenced sample: peripheral blood. These receptors were taken from a middle-aged woman with COVID-19, enrolled during active disease.

This chain uses TRBV19 with TRBJ2-3, with no clear D. The CDR3 loop spans 13 amino acids. The V and J ends lost 5 bases and 5 bases respectively, with 11 bases between them. Per germline, CDR1 LNHDA and CDR2 SQIVND (reference sequence). DNA for the CDR3: TGTGCCAGTAGTCTGAGAGTCCAAGATACGCAGTATTTT. It codes for CASSLRVQDTQYF.

This clone was seen just once. This chain joins TRBV6-5 and TRBJ1-1; the D is unclear. Germline CDR1 reads MNHEY; CDR2 reads SVGAGI. Trimming left V 6 bases short and J 0 bases short, with 8 bases between. The CDR3 totals 13 residues. CDR3 sequence reads: CASSGVLNTEAFF. CDR3 nucleotides: TGTGCCAGCAGCGGGGTATTGAACACTGAAGCTTTCTTT.

The CDR3 protein is CASSLDRDGYTF. The CDR3 coding sequence is TGCGCCAGCAGCCTCGACAGAGATGGCTACACCTTC. The V call is TRBV5-1, the J call TRBJ1-2, with D perhaps TRBD1 (5 bases). Trimming left V 4 bases short and J 6 bases short, with 10 bases between. This CDR3 contains 12 residues. The germline gives CDR1 SGHRS, CDR2 YFSETQ.

This chain uses TRBV9 with TRBJ2-3; tentatively, D is TRBD2 (5 bases). This CDR3 comprises 13 residues. Germline V gives CDR1 SGDLS, CDR2 YYNGEE. Between the trimmed V and J ends, which lost 4 bases and 9 bases, there was a span of 15 bases. In DNA form, the CDR3 reads TGTGCCAGCAGCCCCCGGAACGAGGGCACGCAGTATTTT. Translating it yields CASSPRNEGTQYF.

This chain joins TRBV4-1 and TRBJ2-1; D is ambiguous. This CDR3 has 13 amino acids. CDR1 and CDR2 (germline): MGHRA, YSYEKL. V was trimmed by 0 bases and J by 7 bases, leaving 7 bases between them. CDR3 residues: CASSQEYGNEQFF. In DNA, the CDR3 is TGCGCCAGCAGCCAAGAATACGGTAATGAGCAGTTCTTC.

The chain is built from TRBV11-2 and TRBJ2-7; D possibly corresponds to TRBD1 (6 bases). Germline V CDR1 and CDR2: SGHAT, FQNNGV. This CDR3 comprises 16 residues. Between the trimmed V and J ends, which lost 0 bases and 9 bases, there was a span of 21 bases. The CDR3 DNA reads as TGTGCCAGCAGCTTAGATCTGGCACAGGGCGGATTGGGGCAGTACTTC. As protein: CASSLDLAQGGLGQYF.

The chain uses TRBV7-9 and TRBJ1-1; D gene ambiguous. CDR1 is SEHNR and CDR2 is FQNEAQ in the germline V gene (reference sequence). V lost 5 bases and J 7 bases, leaving 20 bases between the germline ends. The CDR3 has 15 residues. Here the CDR3 DNA reads TGTGCCAGCAGCGGTCGGGGTAGTTCGACTTTTGAAGCTTTCTTT. This gives the protein CASSGRGSSTFEAFF.

The genes are TRBV5-1 and TRBJ1-1; D remains unclear. V was pared by 7 bases and J by 9 bases, with 13 bases between. Germline loops: CDR1 SGHRS, CDR2 YFSETQ. This CDR3 comprises 11 residues. The CDR3 nucleotides are TGCGCCAGCCCGGGAGGGCGAAAAGCTTTCTTT. Translated: CASPGGRKAFF.

This clone occurred once. The chain couples TRBV28 to TRBJ2-1; 8 positions agree with TRBD2. This CDR3 is built from 17 residues. V lost 11 bases, J lost 1 base, and 16 bases stayed unmatched. Germline assignment: CDR1 MDHEN and CDR2 SYDVKM. The CDR3 region has the DNA TGTGCCGGTAGCGGGGACACACGCGGATTATCCTACAATGAGCAGTTCTTC. It is translated as CAGSGDTRGLSYNEQFF.

This clone showed up just a few times. The V and J genes are TRBV2 and TRBJ1-2; D remains unclear. CDR3 length equals 14 residues. Germline loops: CDR1 SNHLY, CDR2 FYNNEI. With 7 bases removed from V and 0 bases from J, the gap between germline ends came to 12 bases. CDR3 sequence: CASTADTANYGYTF. CDR3 in DNA: TGTGCCAGCACTGCCGATACGGCTAACTATGGCTACACCTTC.

V usage is TRBV29-1 and J usage is TRBJ2-7; 10 nucleotides align to TRBD1. V dropped 7 bases and J dropped 4; count of bases not matched to a gene: 4. Germline V gene data show CDR1 as SQVTM and CDR2 as ANQGSEA. The length of the CDR3 is 12 residues. In DNA form, the CDR3 reads TGCAGCGCCGGGACAGGGGTGTACGAGCAGTACTTC. Encoded protein: CSAGTGVYEQYF.

The V gene is TRBV28, the J gene TRBJ1-5; no definite D call. Germline V CDR1 and CDR2: MDHEN, SYDVKM. CDR3 length equals 11 residues. Trimming stripped 8 bases from V and 9 bases from J, with 11 bases between. The CDR3 DNA is TGTGCCAGCGCAGAGGTTTGGCCCCAGCATTTT. This translates into CASAEVWPQHF. Filled out from reference TRBV28 and TRBJ1-5, the complete variable domain reads DVKVTQSSRYLVKRTGEKVFLECVQDMDHENMFWYRQDPGLGLRLIYFSYDVKMKEKGDIPEGYSVSREKKERFSLILESASTNQTSMYLCASAEVWPQHFGDGTRLSIL.

DNA of the CDR3: TGTGCCAGTAGTGTAGGATCTGGGGCGAACACTGAAGCTTTCTTT. Translated, it gives CASSVGSGANTEAFF. V usage is TRBV19 and J usage is TRBJ1-1, with D maybe TRBD1 (5 bases). This CDR3 spans 15 amino acids. From germline, CDR1 is LNHDA and CDR2 SQIVND (reference sequence). The V end lost 5 bases, the J end lost 1 base, and 14 bases lay between the germline ends.